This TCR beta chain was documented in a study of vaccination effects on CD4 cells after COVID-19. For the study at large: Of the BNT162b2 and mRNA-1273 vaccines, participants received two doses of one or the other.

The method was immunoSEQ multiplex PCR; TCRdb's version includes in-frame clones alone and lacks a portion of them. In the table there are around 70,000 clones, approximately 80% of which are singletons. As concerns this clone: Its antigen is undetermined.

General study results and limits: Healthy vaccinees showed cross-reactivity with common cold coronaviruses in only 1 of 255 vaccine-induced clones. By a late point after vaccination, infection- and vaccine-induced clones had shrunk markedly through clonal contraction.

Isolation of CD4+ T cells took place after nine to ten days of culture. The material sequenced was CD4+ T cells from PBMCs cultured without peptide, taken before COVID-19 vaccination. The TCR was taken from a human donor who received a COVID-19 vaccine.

In DNA form, the CDR3 reads TGTGCCAGCAGCCCTAGGACTAGCGGGGTGTACATCGGGGAGCTGTTTTTT. Its translation: CASSPRTSGVYIGELFF. The J gene is TRBJ2-2, the V gene TRBV7-3; TRBD2 aligns across 12 bases. CDR1 SGHTA and CDR2 FQGTGA come from the germline V gene. CDR3 length: 17 amino acids. V was clipped by 5 bases and J by 7 bases; unmatched bases: 11.